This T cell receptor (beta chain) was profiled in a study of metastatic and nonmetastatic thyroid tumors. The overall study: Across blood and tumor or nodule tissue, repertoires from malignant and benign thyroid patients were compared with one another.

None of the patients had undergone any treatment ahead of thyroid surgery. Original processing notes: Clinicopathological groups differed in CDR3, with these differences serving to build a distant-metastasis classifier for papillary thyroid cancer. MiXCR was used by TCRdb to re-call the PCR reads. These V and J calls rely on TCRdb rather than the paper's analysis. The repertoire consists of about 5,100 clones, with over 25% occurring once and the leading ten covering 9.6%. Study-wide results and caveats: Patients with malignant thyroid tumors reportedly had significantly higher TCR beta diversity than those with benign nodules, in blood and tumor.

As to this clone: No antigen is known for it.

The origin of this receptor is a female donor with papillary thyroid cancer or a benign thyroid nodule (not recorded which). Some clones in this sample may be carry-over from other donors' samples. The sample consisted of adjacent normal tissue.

The CDR3 nucleotides read TGTGCCAGCAGTAGCGGGTACGACACCGGGGAGACCCAGTACTTC. This translates into CASSSGYDTGETQYF. This rearrangement joins TRBV12-3 or TRBV12-4 to TRBJ2-5; tentatively, D is TRBD2 (6 bases). Trimming took 5 bases from V and 5 from J, leaving 18 bases between them. The CDR3 is 15 residues long.